Following are 21 T cell receptor beta chains from one sample sequenced in a study of shared clonotypes between healthy human individuals. Using immunoSEQ multiplex PCR, the repertoire was profiled, and TCRdb retains in-frame clones only, with some absent. Of under 850,000 clones in the sample, around 92% were seen once. Cells designated naive CD8 were CD45RO-negative and were positively selected for CCR7, with terminally differentiated effector memory CD45RA+ cells excluded. Specimen: naive CD8+ T cells sorted from blood. The receptors were gathered from a man between 25 and 39 years old in good health.

The chain joins TRBV29-1 to TRBJ2-6; D might be TRBD2 (5 bases). V lost 1 base and J 0 bases, leaving 16 bases between the germline ends. This CDR3 has 18 residues. In germline, CDR1 is SQVTM, CDR2 ANQGSEA. The CDR3 DNA follows: TGCAGCGTTGAAGTAAGTGCGGGTCCTGGCTCTGGGGCCAACGTCCTGACTTTC. Translation gives CSVEVSAGPGSGANVLTF.

The chain links TRBV28 to TRBJ2-7, with a weak D call TRBD2 (6 bases). Trimming stripped 6 bases from V and 3 bases from J, with 15 bases between. Germline lookup yields CDR1 MDHEN and CDR2 SYDVKM. This CDR3 is built from 14 residues. This chain's CDR3 is CASSGPKDYYEQYF. In nucleotides, the CDR3 is TGTGCCAGCAGCGGTCCTAAGGACTACTACGAGCAGTACTTC.

This clone is a singleton in its sample. The gene calls are TRBV28 and TRBJ2-7, with a weak D call TRBD1 (6 bases). Trimming took off 2 bases at V and 2 bases at J, with 19 bases between the two ends. The CDR3 is 17 amino acids. Germline V gene data show CDR1 as MDHEN and CDR2 as SYDVKM. CDR3 protein: CASSLLVGAGVPYEQYF. The CDR3 DNA sequence: TGTGCCAGCAGTTTACTTGTAGGGGCAGGGGTCCCCTACGAGCAGTACTTC.

The chain carries TRBV7-9 and TRBJ2-7; the D gene could be TRBD1 or TRBD2 (5 bases each). There are 12 residues in the CDR3. Germline CDR1 SEHNR, CDR2 FQNEAQ (reference sequence). The germline V and J ends were trimmed by 5 bases and 6 bases, with 11 bases remaining between them. Here the CDR3 DNA reads TGTGCCAGCAGCGCCCCAGGGAGCGAGCAGTACTTC. It encodes CASSAPGSEQYF. The full variable domain, in which reference TRBV7-9 and TRBJ2-7 provide the parts outside the CDR3, is DTGVSQNPRHKITKRGQNVTFRCDPISEHNRLYWYRQTLGQGPEFLTYFQNEAQLEKSRLLSDRFSAERPKGSFSTLEIQRTEQGDSAMYLCASSAPGSEQYFGPGTRLTVT.

This clone was picked up many times. The chain recombines TRBV6-1 with TRBJ2-7; no firm D call. The CDR3 extends over 11 amino acids. The V and J ends lost 8 bases and 4 bases respectively, with 9 bases between them. The germline V gene has CDR1 MNHNS and CDR2 SASEGT. CDR3 in DNA: TGTGCCAGCGCTAGTCTTTACGAGCAGTACTTC. It yields the protein CASASLYEQYF.

V and J are TRBV19 and TRBJ2-2; D unresolved. There are 14 residues in the CDR3. Looked up from germline, CDR1 is LNHDA and CDR2 is SQIVND (reference sequence). V dropped 3 bases and J dropped 4 bases, with 9 bases sitting between them. DNA for the CDR3: TGTGCCAGTAGTATTTTGCCGGGCACCGGGGAGCTGTTTTTT. Translation gives CASSILPGTGELFF.

V is TRBV7-9 and J is TRBJ1-2, with 7 bases fitting TRBD1. The CDR3 consists of 14 residues. Germline V gene sequence: CDR1 SEHNR, CDR2 FQNEAQ (reference sequence). V dropped 1 base and J dropped 5; count of bases not matched to a gene: 4. The CDR3 nucleotides read TGTGCCAGCAGCTTAGTAGGGACAGAGTATGGCTACACCTTC. Translated, it gives CASSLVGTEYGYTF.

The V call is TRBV5-1, the J call TRBJ2-1; D ambiguous. CDR1 is SGHRS, CDR2 YFSETQ, per germline. The CDR3 has 13 residues. V lost 0 bases and J lost 6, with 7 bases in between. The CDR3 DNA sequence: TGCGCCAGCAGCTTGGCGCTTTCCAATGAGCAGTTCTTC. It specifies CASSLALSNEQFF.

J is TRBJ2-7 and V is TRBV7-6; D unresolved. The CDR3 is 14 residues long. V gave up 3 bases and J gave up 2 bases, with 11 bases separating them. The germline V gene has CDR1 SGHVS and CDR2 FNYEAQ. CDR3 coding DNA: TGTGCCAGCAGCTTGGAGCCGGGCCCCTACGAGCAGTACTTC. This encodes CASSLEPGPYEQYF. The full variable domain, its missing parts supplied by reference TRBV7-6 and TRBJ2-7, is GAGVSQSPRYKVTKRGQDVALRCDPISGHVSLYWYRQALGQGPEFLTYFNYEAQQDKSGLPNDRFSAERPEGSISTLTIQRTEQRDSAMYRCASSLEPGPYEQYFGPGTRLTVT.

This clone was counted a single time. The chain links TRBV6-5 to TRBJ2-1, with TRBD2 matching over 10 bases. Germline V lookup: CDR1 MNHEY, CDR2 SVGAGI. CDR3 length: 15 amino acids. The V segment lost 2 bases and the J segment 4 bases; nucleotides outside the gene matches: 2. CDR3 in amino acids: CASSYGLAEYNEQFF. CDR3 nucleotides: TGTGCCAGCAGTTACGGACTAGCGGAGTACAATGAGCAGTTCTTC.

This clone was detected once. The rearrangement uses TRBV9 and TRBJ2-1; 9 bases match TRBD1. The V and J ends lost 0 bases and 7 bases, in that order; junction bases with no gene match: 5. CDR1 and CDR2 from the germline V gene are SGDLS and YYNGEE. This CDR3 has 15 amino acids. The CDR3 DNA follows: TGTGCCAGCAGCGTAGCGGGACAGGGTTGGAATGAGCAGTTCTTC. Translation: CASSVAGQGWNEQFF.

J is TRBJ2-7 and V is TRBV11-2; 13 nucleotides match TRBD2. The CDR3 sequence is 17 residues long. With V trimmed by 5 bases and J by 1 base, 8 bases remained unmatched. From germline, CDR1 is SGHAT and CDR2 FQNNGV. CDR3 coding DNA: TGTGCCAGCAGCGATGGACTAGCGGGAGTAAAATCCTACGAGCAGTACTTC. Translated, it gives CASSDGLAGVKSYEQYF.

The genes are TRBV18 and TRBJ2-1, with 10 bases identical to TRBD2. CDR1 is KGHSH and CDR2 is LQKENI in the germline V gene. This CDR3 spans 18 amino acids. The trim removed 3 bases at V and 0 bases at J, leaving 8 bases unmatched. The chain's CDR3 is CASSPVAGGSSSYNEQFF. The DNA of the CDR3 is TGTGCCAGCTCACCGGTAGCGGGAGGTTCCAGCTCCTACAATGAGCAGTTCTTC.

V gene TRBV2 combines with J gene TRBJ2-3; 8 positions agree with TRBD1. V shed 6 bases, J shed 3 bases, and the junction held 11 bases outside the gene matches. The CDR3 length is 16 residues. Per germline, CDR1 SNHLY and CDR2 FYNNEI. The CDR3 sequence is CASRQLKQGGTDTQYF. The CDR3 region has the DNA TGTGCCAGCAGGCAGCTTAAACAGGGGGGTACAGATACGCAGTATTTT.

The rearrangement uses TRBV9 and TRBJ2-1; 9 bases match TRBD1. Germline values: CDR1 SGDLS, CDR2 YYNGEE. This CDR3 is built from 12 residues. Trimming removed 7 bases from V and 9 bases from J; junction bases left unmatched: 5. The CDR3 region has the DNA TGTGCCAGCGGGACAGGGAAGGGTGAGCAGTTCTTC. This sequence encodes CASGTGKGEQFF.

This clone was seen a single time. The rearrangement joins TRBV11-1 to TRBJ2-1; maybe TRBD2 (5 bases). CDR1 and CDR2 (germline): SGHAT, FQDESV (reference sequence). This CDR3 spans 13 amino acids. V shed 3 bases and J shed 6 bases, with 9 bases lying between them. This CDR3 reads CASSLRARNEQFF. CDR3 nucleotides: TGTGCCAGCAGCTTGAGGGCCCGCAATGAGCAGTTCTTC.

The chain has TRBV5-4 and TRBJ2-5; D uncertain. Trimming took off 0 bases at V and 4 bases at J, with 10 bases between the two ends. Per germline, CDR1 SGHNT and CDR2 YYREEE (reference sequence). The CDR3 is made up of 14 amino acids. The CDR3 here is CASSLGVDAETQYF. The CDR3 DNA sequence: TGTGCCAGCAGCTTGGGGGTAGACGCAGAGACCCAGTACTTC.

This chain uses TRBV6-1 with TRBJ2-7, with a weak D call TRBD2 (6 bases). The V gene lost 1 base and the J gene lost 2 bases, with 9 bases spanning the gap. CDR1 is MNHNS, CDR2 SASEGT, per germline. The CDR3 runs 14 residues. The chain's CDR3 is CASSEVGGTYEQYF. The CDR3 DNA is TGTGCCAGCAGTGAAGTGGGCGGGACCTACGAGCAGTACTTC.

This clone came up once. The chain joins TRBV4-1 to TRBJ2-2, with D perhaps TRBD1 (5 bases). The CDR3 length is 18 residues. Germline lookup yields CDR1 MGHRA and CDR2 YSYEKL. The ends were cut back, 0 bases at V and 1 base at J, with 15 bases in the middle. CDR3 sequence reads: CASSQDQLQVMNTGELFF. The CDR3 DNA is TGCGCCAGCAGCCAAGATCAGTTACAGGTCATGAACACCGGGGAGCTGTTTTTT.

To note about this clone: Other nucleotide sequences in the sample specify the same CDR3. The genes are TRBV28 and TRBJ2-1; D gene unclear. The CDR3 covers 10 residues. Germline V CDR1 and CDR2: MDHEN, SYDVKM. Trimming took off 5 bases at V and 5 bases at J, with 1 base between the two ends. CDR3 bases: TGTGCCAGCAGTCACAATGAGCAGTTCTTC. It encodes CASSHNEQFF.

The gene calls are TRBV10-3 and TRBJ2-5, with a possible D match to TRBD2 (7 bases). Germline V lookup: CDR1 ENHRY, CDR2 SYGVKD. There are 16 residues in the CDR3. The CDR3 DNA is TGTGCTACCTTAAGGGGGGGCGGAGAATTTCGAGAGACCCAGTACTTC. This encodes CATLRGGGEFRETQYF.